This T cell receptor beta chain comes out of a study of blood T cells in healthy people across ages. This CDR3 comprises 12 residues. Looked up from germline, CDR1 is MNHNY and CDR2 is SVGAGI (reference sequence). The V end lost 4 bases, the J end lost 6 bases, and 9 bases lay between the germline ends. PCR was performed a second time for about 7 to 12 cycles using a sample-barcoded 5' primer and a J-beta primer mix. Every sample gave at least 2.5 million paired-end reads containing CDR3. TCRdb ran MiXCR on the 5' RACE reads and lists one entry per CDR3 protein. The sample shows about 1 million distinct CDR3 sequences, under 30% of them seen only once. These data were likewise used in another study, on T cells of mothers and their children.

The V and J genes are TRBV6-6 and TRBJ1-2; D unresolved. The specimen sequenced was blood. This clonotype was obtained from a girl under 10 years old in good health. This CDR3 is CASSLGPNGYTF. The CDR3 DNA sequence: TGTGCCAGCAGTTTAGGACCGAATGGCTACACCTTC.